This T cell receptor beta chain is drawn from a study of cytomegalovirus exposure and HLA in healthy donors. Study in general: HLA-typed donors were the source of approximately 85 million unique TCRs, which an early data release held.

The PCR employed 60 Vbeta primers together with 13 Jbeta primers. Here immunoSEQ multiplex PCR was the method, and the copy in TCRdb shows in-frame clones only, minus some. The sample carries some 120,000 clones, 84% recorded once. With respect to this clone: What it binds is not known.

The CDR3 has 16 residues. Broader study findings: HLA allele associations emerged for about 18,000 TCR beta sequences in a later analysis, at 0.05 false discovery rate.

The chain recombines TRBV21-1 with TRBJ2-7; the D call TRBD2 from the table was never checked on the DNA. TRBV21-1 is described as a pseudogene. The sample was PBMCs. The sequence came from a woman aged 18-30 years in good health and CMV-seropositive. The CDR3 nucleotides are TGTGCCAGCAGCCCCCCATCCCCCGGTGGTCCCCCCGAGCAGTACTTC. As protein: CASSPPSPGGPPEQYF.